The entry that follows covers one T cell receptor beta chain sequence. The antigen is unknown. These data come from a study of blood T cells in healthy people across ages. Points from the study as a whole: Naive T cell percentage showed a strong correlation with TCR beta diversity.

V dropped 3 bases and J dropped 3 bases, with 15 bases sitting between them. The CDR3 runs to 16 residues. The germline gives CDR1 ENHRY, CDR2 SYGVKD. Through a sample-barcoded 5' primer and a J-beta primer mix, a second PCR was run for about 6 to 11 cycles. Sequencing of every sample gave 2.5 million or more CDR3-containing paired-end reads. In TCRdb, the 5' RACE reads were re-called with MiXCR into one record per CDR3 protein. The table lists about 730,000 distinct CDR3 sequences, more than 40% of them singletons. The material sequenced was blood. This sequence was found in a woman in her fifties or sixties in good health. The chain couples TRBV10-3 to TRBJ2-1, with D possibly called TRBD1 or TRBD2 (5 bases each). CDR3 in amino acids: CAISEGEGRSYNEQFF. Written as DNA, the CDR3 is TGTGCCATCAGTGAAGGCGAGGGACGCAGCTACAATGAGCAGTTCTTC.